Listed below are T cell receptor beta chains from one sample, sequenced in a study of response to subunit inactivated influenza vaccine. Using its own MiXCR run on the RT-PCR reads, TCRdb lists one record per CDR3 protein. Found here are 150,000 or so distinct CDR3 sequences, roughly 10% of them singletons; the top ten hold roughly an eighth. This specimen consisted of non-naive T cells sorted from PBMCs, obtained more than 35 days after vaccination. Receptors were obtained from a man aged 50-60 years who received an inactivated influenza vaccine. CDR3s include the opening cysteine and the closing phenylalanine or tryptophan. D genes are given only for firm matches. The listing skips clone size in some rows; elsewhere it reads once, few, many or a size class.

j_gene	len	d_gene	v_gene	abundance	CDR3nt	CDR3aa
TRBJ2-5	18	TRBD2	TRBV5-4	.	TGTGCCAGCAGCTCCGGTACTAGCGGGAGGCGTTCCCAAGAGACCCAGTACTTC	CASSSGTSGRRSQETQYF
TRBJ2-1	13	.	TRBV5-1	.	TGCGCCAGCCAGCTTAGCGGCTACAATGAGCAGTTCTTC	CASQLSGYNEQFF
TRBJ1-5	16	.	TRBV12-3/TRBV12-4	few	TGTGCCAGCAGTTTAGCGTGGCAGCATAGCAATCAGCCCCAGCATTTT	CASSLAWQHSNQPQHF
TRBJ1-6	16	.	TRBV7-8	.	TGTGCCAGCAGCTCCGGCGAAGGAAGCTATTATTCACCCCTCCACTTT	CASSSGEGSYYSPLHF
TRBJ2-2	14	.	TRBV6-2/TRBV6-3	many	TGTGCCAGCAGCCCAGACACCAGCACCGGGGAGCTGTTTTTT	CASSPDTSTGELFF
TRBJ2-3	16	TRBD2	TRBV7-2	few	TGTGCCAGCAGCTCCTGGACTAGCGGGAGCACAGATACGCAGTATTTT	CASSSWTSGSTDTQYF
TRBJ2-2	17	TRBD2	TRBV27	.	TGTGCCAGCAGCCGGCGGACTAGCGGGGGATCGGCCGGGGAGCTGTTTTTT	CASSRRTSGGSAGELFF
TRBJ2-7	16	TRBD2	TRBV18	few	TGTGCCAGCTCATCGAATCCGGGACTAGCGTCAGGCGAGCAGTACTTC	CASSSNPGLASGEQYF
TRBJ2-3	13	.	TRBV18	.	TGTGCCAGCTCACCACCAGTCACAGATACGCAGTATTTT	CASSPPVTDTQYF
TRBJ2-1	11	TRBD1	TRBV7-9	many	TGTGCCAGCTTTTCAGGGGGTGAGCAGTTCTTC	CASFSGGEQFF
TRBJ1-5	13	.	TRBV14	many	TGTGCCAGCAGCCAAGCCGTTCATCAGCCCCAGCATTTT	CASSQAVHQPQHF
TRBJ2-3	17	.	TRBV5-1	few	TGCGCCAGTGGAATCGACGGGGGCCTCAGGGGACCAGATACGCAGTATTTT	CASGIDGGLRGPDTQYF
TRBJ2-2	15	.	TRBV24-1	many	TGTGCCACCAGTGGAGGAGCAGGGCAAACCGGGGAGCTGTTTTTT	CATSGGAGQTGELFF
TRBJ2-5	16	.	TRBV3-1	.	TGTGCCAGCAGCCATATCACCGGGACGCTACAAGAGACCCAGTACTTC	CASSHITGTLQETQYF
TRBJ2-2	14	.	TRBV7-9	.	TGTGCCAGCAGCCAATACAGGGACACCGGGGAGCTGTTTTTT	CASSQYRDTGELFF
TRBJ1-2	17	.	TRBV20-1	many	TGCAGTGCTAGAGATCGGTTGCGACAGCAGGCAGCGCGGGGCTACACCTTC	CSARDRLRQQAARGYTF
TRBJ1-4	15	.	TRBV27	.	TGTGCCAGCAGTCCTAGTACAGGGATTAATGAAAAACTGTTTTTT	CASSPSTGINEKLFF
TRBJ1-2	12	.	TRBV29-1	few	TGCAGCGTTGAAGATCAGGGCAGATTCTACACCTTC	CSVEDQGRFYTF
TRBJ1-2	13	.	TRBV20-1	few	TGCAGTGCTAGAGATCGCGGGACGGCCGCCCAGACCTTC	CSARDRGTAAQTF
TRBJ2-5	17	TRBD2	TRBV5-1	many	TGCGCCAGCAGCCCCGGGACTAGCGGGATAATTGCAGAGACCCAGTACTTC	CASSPGTSGIIAETQYF
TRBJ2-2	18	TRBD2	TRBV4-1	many	TGCGCCAGCAGCCAGGGACTAGCGGTCCACGCGAACACCGGGGAGCTGTTTTTT	CASSQGLAVHANTGELFF
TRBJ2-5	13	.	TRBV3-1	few	TGTGCCAGCATGCGCAGGGGTGTGGAGACCCAGTACTTC	CASMRRGVETQYF
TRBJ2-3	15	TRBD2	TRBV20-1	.	TGCAGTGCTCATACTAGCGGGAGGTTAAGAGATACGCAGTATTTT	CSAHTSGRLRDTQYF
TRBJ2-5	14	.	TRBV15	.	TGTGCCACCAGCAGAGAAGTAGGGCGGGAGACCCAGTACTTC	CATSREVGRETQYF
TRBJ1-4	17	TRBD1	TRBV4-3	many	TGCGCCAGCAGCCCAGCAATCCCGGGACAGGGGGGTGAAAAACTGTTTTTT	CASSPAIPGQGGEKLFF
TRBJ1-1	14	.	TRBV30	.	TGTGCCTGGAAAGGGACAAGGTTGGACACTGAAGCTTTCTTT	CAWKGTRLDTEAFF
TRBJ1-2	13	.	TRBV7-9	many	TGTGCCAGCAGCTTAGGGGAGAACTATGGCTACACCTTC	CASSLGENYGYTF
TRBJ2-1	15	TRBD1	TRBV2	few	TGTGCCAGCAGTTCCGGGACAGGGTTCGGAAATGAGCAGTTCTTC	CASSSGTGFGNEQFF
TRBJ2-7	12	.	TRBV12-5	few	TGTGCTAGTGGTTTGCCAACCTACGAGCAGTACTTC	CASGLPTYEQYF
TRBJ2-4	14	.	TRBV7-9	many	TGTGCCAGCAGCTCAGAGATAGCCAAAAACATTCAGTACTTC	CASSSEIAKNIQYF
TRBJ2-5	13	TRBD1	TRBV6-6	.	TGTGCCACCAAACAGGGGGCCGGTGAGACCCAGTACTTC	CATKQGAGETQYF
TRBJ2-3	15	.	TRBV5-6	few	TGTGCCAGCAGCCTCCGAGTATGGGGCACAGATACGCAGTATTTT	CASSLRVWGTDTQYF
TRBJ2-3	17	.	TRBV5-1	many	TGCGCCAGCAGCTTTTCTACCGGGGGAGGTGGCACAGATACGCAGTATTTT	CASSFSTGGGGTDTQYF
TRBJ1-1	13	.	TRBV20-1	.	TGCAGTGCTAGCGTGACAGACCAAGCTGAAGCTTTCTTT	CSASVTDQAEAFF
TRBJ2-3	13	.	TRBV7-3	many	TGTGCCAGCAGCTTAAAACGGGGAGATACGCAGTATTTT	CASSLKRGDTQYF
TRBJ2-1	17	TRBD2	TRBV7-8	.	TGTGCCAGCAGCCTACCTCGGGAGGGCGTCTCCTACAATGAGCAGTTCTTC	CASSLPREGVSYNEQFF
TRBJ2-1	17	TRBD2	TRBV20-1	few	TGCAGTGCTAGAGATCCCCTCAGGGCGGGGGTGGGCAATGAGCAGTTCTTC	CSARDPLRAGVGNEQFF
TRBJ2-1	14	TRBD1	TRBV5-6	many	TGTGCCAGCAGCTTTGACAGGGCCTACAATGAGCAGTTCTTC	CASSFDRAYNEQFF
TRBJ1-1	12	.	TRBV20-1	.	TGCAGTGCTAGCTCTTTGCGGGAGGAAGCTTTCTTT	CSASSLREEAFF
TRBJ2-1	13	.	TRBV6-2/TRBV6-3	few	TGTGCCAGCAGCCACACGGCCTACAATGAGCAGTTCTTC	CASSHTAYNEQFF
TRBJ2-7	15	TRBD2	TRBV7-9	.	TGTGCCAGCAGCCCTACTAGCGGGAGGTACTACGAGCAGTACTTC	CASSPTSGRYYEQYF
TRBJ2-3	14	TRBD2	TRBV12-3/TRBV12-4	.	TGTGCCAGCAGTTACCGCGGGGGGACCGATACGCAGTATTTT	CASSYRGGTDTQYF
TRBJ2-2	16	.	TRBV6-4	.	TGTGCCAGCAGTGATACAGCCGTTACGAACACCGGGGAGCTGTTTTTT	CASSDTAVTNTGELFF
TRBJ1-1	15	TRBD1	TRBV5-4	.	TGTGCCAGCAGCCGGGACAGGGGAGGGAACACTGAAGCTTTCTTT	CASSRDRGGNTEAFF
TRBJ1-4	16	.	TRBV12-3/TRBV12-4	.	TGTGCCAGCAGTTTAATGAGGGACTCGGGGGCTGAAAAACTGTTTTTT	CASSLMRDSGAEKLFF
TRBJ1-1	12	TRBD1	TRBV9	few	TGTGCCAGCAGCGGAGGGACAGGGCAAGCTTTCTTT	CASSGGTGQAFF
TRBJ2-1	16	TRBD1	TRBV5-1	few	TGCGCCAGCAGCTCGATCCGCAACACAGGGGGCAATGAGCAGTTCTTC	CASSSIRNTGGNEQFF
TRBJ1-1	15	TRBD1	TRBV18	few	TGTGCCAGCTCACAAGGGACAGATCTTTACACTGAAGCTTTCTTT	CASSQGTDLYTEAFF
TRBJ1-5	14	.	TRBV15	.	TGTGCCACCAGCAGACAGTTAGGCAATCAGCCCCAGCATTTT	CATSRQLGNQPQHF
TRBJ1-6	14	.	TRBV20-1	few	TGCAGTGCAACGGCCGGGACTGCGAATTCACCCCTCCACTTT	CSATAGTANSPLHF